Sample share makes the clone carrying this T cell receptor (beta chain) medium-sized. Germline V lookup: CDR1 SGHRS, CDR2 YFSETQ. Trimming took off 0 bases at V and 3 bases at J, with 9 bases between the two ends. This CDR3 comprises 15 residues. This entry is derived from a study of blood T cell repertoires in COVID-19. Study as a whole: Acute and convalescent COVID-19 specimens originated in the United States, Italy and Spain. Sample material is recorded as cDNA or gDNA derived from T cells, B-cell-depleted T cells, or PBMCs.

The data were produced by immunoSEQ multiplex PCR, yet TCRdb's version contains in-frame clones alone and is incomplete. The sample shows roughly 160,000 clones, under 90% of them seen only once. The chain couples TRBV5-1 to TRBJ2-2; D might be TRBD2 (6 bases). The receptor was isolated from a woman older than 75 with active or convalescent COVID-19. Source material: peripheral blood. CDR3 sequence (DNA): TGCGCCAGCAGCTTGGTACTAGCTGACACCGGGGAGCTGTTTTTT. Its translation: CASSLVLADTGELFF.